These 10 T cell receptor beta chains were all obtained from the same sample, sequenced in a study of blood T cells in healthy people across ages. Next came a second PCR, run for about 7 to 12 cycles, which used a sample-barcoded 5' primer along with a J-beta primer mix. MiXCR, applied by TCRdb to the 5' RACE reads, yields one record per CDR3 protein. The sample carries under 1,100,000 distinct CDR3 sequences, around 25% recorded once. The same data also contributed to another study, on T cells of mothers and their children.

Sequenced sample: blood. These receptors originate from a girl aged 2-9 years in good health.

The chain is built from TRBV13 and TRBJ2-5; D not resolved. The CDR3 sequence is 12 residues long. Germline assignment: CDR1 PRHDT and CDR2 FYEKMQ (reference sequence). Trimming pared 8 bases from V and 5 bases from J, leaving 12 bases between. The CDR3 here is CASALAEETQYF. CDR3 DNA: TGTGCCAGCGCTTTGGCGGAGGAGACCCAGTACTTC. The full variable domain, with the rest looked up from reference TRBV13 and TRBJ2-5, is AAGVIQSPRHLIKEKRETATLKCYPIPRHDTVYWYQQGPGQDPQFLISFYEKMQSDKGSIPDRFSAQQFSDYHSELNMSSLELGDSALYFCASALAEETQYFGPGTRLLVL.

The CDR3: CASSSPGNTIYF. The CDR3 DNA reads as TGTGCCAGCAGTTCCCCTGGAAACACCATATATTTT. The rearrangement uses TRBV27 and TRBJ1-3; no firm D call. Germline V gene data show CDR1 as MNHEY and CDR2 as SMNVEV (reference sequence). This CDR3 has 12 residues. V was pared by 4 bases and J by 2 bases, with 3 bases between.

The rearrangement uses TRBV7-9 and TRBJ2-2; 8 nucleotides agree with TRBD1. The CDR3 extends over 15 amino acids. Trimming took 5 bases from V and 2 from J; bases not matched to a gene: 4. The germline V gene encodes CDR1 SEHNR and CDR2 FQNEAQ (reference sequence). CDR3 protein: CASSRGQENTGELFF. The DNA for the CDR3 is TGTGCCAGCAGCCGGGGACAGGAAAACACCGGGGAGCTGTTTTTT. Full variable domain (rest looked up from reference TRBV7-9 and TRBJ2-2): DTGVSQNPRHKITKRGQNVTFRCDPISEHNRLYWYRQTLGQGPEFLTYFQNEAQLEKSRLLSDRFSAERPKGSFSTLEIQRTEQGDSAMYLCASSRGQENTGELFFGEGSRLTVL.

The chain is built from TRBV12-5 and TRBJ2-5; TRBD2 is a possible D gene (6 bases). The end of the DNA is better explained by TRBJ2-1, so the J call may be wrong. The CDR3 is 12 residues long. Germline assignment: CDR1 LGHNT and CDR2 FRNRAP. DNA of the CDR3: TGTGCTAGTGGTCCCCGGGACTATGAGCAGTTCTTC. It translates to CASGPRDYEQFF.

At least ten counts were recorded for this clonotype. This chain links TRBV3-1 with TRBJ2-3; D uncertain. Trimming cost V 0 bases and J 3 bases, with 10 bases left between them. CDR1 and CDR2 (germline): LGHDT, YNNKEL (reference sequence). CDR3 length: 15 residues. CDR3 coding DNA: TGTGCCAGCAGCCAAGAGGGCGCAGGTACAGATACGCAGTATTTT. This sequence encodes CASSQEGAGTDTQYF.

The genes are TRBV5-5 and TRBJ1-2; 7 bases agree with TRBD1. CDR1 and CDR2 from the germline V gene are SGHKS and YYEKEE (reference sequence). J was trimmed by 7 bases and V by 1 base; bases with no gene match: 10. The CDR3 extends over 15 amino acids. The CDR3, as DNA: TGTGCCAGCAGCTTGAGTACCGGGACAGACTCTGGCTACACCTTC. Protein product: CASSLSTGTDSGYTF.

This clonotype turned up a few times. V gene TRBV20-1 combines with J gene TRBJ2-7, with 12 bases fitting TRBD1. With V trimmed by 0 bases and J by 5 bases, 5 bases remained unmatched. The CDR3 runs 15 residues. Germline lookup yields CDR1 DFQATT and CDR2 SNEGSKA (reference sequence). For the CDR3, the DNA is TGCAGTGCTAGAGATTTGGGGACAGGGGGCGACGAGCAGTACTTC. Its translation is CSARDLGTGGDEQYF.

Here the CDR3 DNA reads TGTGCCATCAGTGGAGCGAAGGAAATAGCCAAAAACATTCAGTACTTC. Translating gives CAISGAKEIAKNIQYF. The J gene is TRBJ2-4, the V gene TRBV10-3; D not certain. The CDR3 extends over 16 amino acids. The V and J ends lost 4 bases and 0 bases respectively, with 13 bases between them. Germline CDR1 reads ENHRY; CDR2 reads SYGVKD.

This clonotype has a handful of counts. The V gene is TRBV9, the J gene TRBJ1-4; TRBD1 matches at 8 bases. Germline V lookup: CDR1 SGDLS, CDR2 YYNGEE. After removal of 2 bases from V and 3 bases from J, the junction contained 3 bases not matched to a gene. This CDR3 has 15 amino acids. CDR3 loop: CASSVTGEPNEKLFF. The CDR3 DNA follows: TGTGCCAGCAGCGTGACAGGGGAACCTAATGAAAAACTGTTTTTT.

V and J are TRBV27 and TRBJ2-1; 9 bases are a match to TRBD1. Germline CDR1 MNHEY, CDR2 SMNVEV (reference sequence). Losses at the gene ends were 7 bases for V and 7 bases for J; bases not matched to a gene: 8. This CDR3 has 14 residues. The CDR3 nucleotides read TGTGCCAGCAAGACTGGACAGGGGAAAAATGAGCAGTTCTTC. The encoded protein is CASKTGQGKNEQFF.